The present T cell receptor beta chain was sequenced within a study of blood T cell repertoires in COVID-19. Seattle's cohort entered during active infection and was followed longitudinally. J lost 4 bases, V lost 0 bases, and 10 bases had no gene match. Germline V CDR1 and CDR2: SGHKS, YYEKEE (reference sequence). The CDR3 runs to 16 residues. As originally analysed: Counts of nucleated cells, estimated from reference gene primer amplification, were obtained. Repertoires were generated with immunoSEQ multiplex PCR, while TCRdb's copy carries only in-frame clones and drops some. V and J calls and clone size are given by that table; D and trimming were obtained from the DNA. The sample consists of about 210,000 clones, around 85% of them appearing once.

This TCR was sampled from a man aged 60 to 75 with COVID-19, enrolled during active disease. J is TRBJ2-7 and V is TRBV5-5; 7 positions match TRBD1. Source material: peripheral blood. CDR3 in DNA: TGTGCCAGCAGCTTGGATCCTGACAGGGCGAGGTACGAGCAGTACTTC. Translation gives CASSLDPDRARYEQYF. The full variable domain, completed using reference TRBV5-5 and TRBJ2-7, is DAGVTQSPTHLIKTRGQQVTLRCSPISGHKSVSWYQQVLGQGPQFIFQYYEKEERGRGNFPDRFSARQFPNYSSELNVNALLLGDSALYLCASSLDPDRARYEQYFGPGTRLTVT.